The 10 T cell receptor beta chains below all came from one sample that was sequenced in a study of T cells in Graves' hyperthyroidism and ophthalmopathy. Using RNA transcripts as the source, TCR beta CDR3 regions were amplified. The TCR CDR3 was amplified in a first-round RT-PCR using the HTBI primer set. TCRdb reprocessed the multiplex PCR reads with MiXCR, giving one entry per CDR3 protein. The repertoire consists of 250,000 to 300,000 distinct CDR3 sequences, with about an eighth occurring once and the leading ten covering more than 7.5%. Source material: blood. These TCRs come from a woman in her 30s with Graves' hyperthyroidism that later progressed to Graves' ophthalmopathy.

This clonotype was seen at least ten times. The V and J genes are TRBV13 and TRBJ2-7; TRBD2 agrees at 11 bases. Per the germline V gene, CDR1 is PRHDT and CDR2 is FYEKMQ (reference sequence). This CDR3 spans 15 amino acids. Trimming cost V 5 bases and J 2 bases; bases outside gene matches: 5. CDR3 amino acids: CASSPRLAGPYEQYF. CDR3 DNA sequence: TGTGCCAGCAGCCCTCGACTAGCGGGACCCTACGAGCAGTACTTC.

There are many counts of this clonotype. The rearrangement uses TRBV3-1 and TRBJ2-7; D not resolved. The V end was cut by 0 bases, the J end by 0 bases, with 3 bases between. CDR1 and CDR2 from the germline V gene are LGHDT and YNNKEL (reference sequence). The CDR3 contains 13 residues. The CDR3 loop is CASSQETSYEQYF. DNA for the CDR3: TGTGCCAGCAGCCAAGAGACCTCCTACGAGCAGTACTTC.

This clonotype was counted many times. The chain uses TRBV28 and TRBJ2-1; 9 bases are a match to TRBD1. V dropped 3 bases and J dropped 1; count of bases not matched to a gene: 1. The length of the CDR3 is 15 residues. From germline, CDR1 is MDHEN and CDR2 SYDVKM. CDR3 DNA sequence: TGTGCCAGCAGTTTTGGGACAGGGTCCTACAATGAGCAGTTCTTC. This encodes CASSFGTGSYNEQFF.

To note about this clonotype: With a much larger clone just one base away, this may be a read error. CDR3 nucleotides: TGCAGTGCAGCGGGGGCGAGAGTTCCCTACGAGCAGTACTTC. Its translation: CSAAGARVPYEQYF. The rearrangement links TRBV20-1 to TRBJ2-7; 8 positions agree with TRBD2. The V segment lost 6 bases and the J segment 2 bases; nucleotides outside the gene matches: 9. Germline V CDR1 and CDR2: DFQATT, SNEGSKA (reference sequence). This CDR3 has 14 residues.

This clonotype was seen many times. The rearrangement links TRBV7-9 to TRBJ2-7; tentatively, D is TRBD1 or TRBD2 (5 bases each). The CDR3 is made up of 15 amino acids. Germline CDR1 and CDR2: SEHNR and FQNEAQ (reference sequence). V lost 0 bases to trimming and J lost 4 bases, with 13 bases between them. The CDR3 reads CASSLAQEGRYEQYF. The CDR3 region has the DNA TGTGCCAGCAGCTTAGCTCAAGAGGGGCGGTACGAGCAGTACTTC.

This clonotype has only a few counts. CDR3 sequence: CASSQPGLAGYNEQFF. CDR3 in DNA: TGCGCCAGCAGCCAGCCGGGACTAGCGGGTTACAATGAGCAGTTCTTC. The V call is TRBV4-3, the J call TRBJ2-1; 12 nucleotides align to TRBD2. This CDR3 has 16 residues. V was pared by 3 bases and J by 4 bases, with 4 bases of the junction left unmatched. Germline V CDR1 and CDR2: LGHNA, YSLEER.

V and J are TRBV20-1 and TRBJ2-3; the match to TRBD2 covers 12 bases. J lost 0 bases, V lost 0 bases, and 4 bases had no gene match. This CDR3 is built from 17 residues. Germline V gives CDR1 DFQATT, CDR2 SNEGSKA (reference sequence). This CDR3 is CSARDQGLAGSTDTQYF. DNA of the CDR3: TGCAGTGCTAGAGATCAAGGACTAGCGGGGAGCACAGATACGCAGTATTTT.

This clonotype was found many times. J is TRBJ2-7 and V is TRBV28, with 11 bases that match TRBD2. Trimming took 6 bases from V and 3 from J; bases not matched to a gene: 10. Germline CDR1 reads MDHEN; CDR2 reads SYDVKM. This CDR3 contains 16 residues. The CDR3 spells CASSTSGSIPSYEQYF. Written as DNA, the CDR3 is TGTGCCAGCAGCACTAGCGGGAGTATCCCCAGCTACGAGCAGTACTTC.

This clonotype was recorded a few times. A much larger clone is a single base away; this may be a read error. The CDR3 loop reads CASSLTTNTGELLF. CDR3 nucleotides: TGTGCCAGCAGCTTAACGACAAACACCGGGGAGCTGCTTTTT. The chain links TRBV7-3 to TRBJ2-2, with D perhaps matching TRBD2 (5 bases). The CDR3 runs to 14 residues. From germline, CDR1 is SGHTA and CDR2 FQGTGA.

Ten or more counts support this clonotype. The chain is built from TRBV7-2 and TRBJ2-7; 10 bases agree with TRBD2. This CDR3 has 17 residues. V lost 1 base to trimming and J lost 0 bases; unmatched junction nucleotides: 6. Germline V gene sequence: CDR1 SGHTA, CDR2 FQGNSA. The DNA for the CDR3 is TGTGCCAGCAGCTTAGTGACTAGCGGGCAGGGCTCCTACGAGCAGTACTTC. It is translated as CASSLVTSGQGSYEQYF.